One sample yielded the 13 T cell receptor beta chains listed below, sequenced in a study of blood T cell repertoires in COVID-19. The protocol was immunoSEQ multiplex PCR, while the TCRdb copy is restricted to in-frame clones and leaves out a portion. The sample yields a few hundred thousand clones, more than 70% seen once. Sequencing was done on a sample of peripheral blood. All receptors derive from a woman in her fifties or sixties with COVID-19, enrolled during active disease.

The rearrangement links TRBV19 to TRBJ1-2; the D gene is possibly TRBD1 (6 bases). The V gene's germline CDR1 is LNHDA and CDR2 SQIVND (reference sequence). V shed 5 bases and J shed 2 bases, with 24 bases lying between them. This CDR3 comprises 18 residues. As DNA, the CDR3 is TGTGCCAGTAGTCCCGTCGGGTTCGGCACAGGGTGGAACTATGGCTACACCTTC. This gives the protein CASSPVGFGTGWNYGYTF. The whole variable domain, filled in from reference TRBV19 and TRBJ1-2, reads DGGITQSPKYLFRKEGQNVTLSCEQNLNHDAMYWYRQDPGQGLRLIYYSQIVNDFQKGDIAEGYSVSREKKESFPLTVTSAQKNPTAFYLCASSPVGFGTGWNYGYTFGSGTRLTVV.

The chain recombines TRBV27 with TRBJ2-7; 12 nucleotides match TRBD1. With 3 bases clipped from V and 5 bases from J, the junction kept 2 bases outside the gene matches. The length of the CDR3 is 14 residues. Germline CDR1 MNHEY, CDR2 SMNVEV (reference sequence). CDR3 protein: CASSFGTGGNEQYF. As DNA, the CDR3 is TGTGCCAGCAGTTTCGGGACAGGGGGCAACGAGCAGTACTTC.

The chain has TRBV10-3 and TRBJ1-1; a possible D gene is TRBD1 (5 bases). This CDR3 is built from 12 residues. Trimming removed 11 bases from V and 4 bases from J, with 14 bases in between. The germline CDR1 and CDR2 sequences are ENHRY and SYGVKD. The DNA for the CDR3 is TGTGCCCCCAGCAGTAGGGGCACTGAAGCTTTCTTT. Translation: CAPSSRGTEAFF.

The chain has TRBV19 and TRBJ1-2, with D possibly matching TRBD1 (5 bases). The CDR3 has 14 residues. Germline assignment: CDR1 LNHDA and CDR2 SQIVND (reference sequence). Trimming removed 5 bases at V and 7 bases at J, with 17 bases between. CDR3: CASSSSLGGSGYTF. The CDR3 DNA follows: TGTGCCAGTAGTTCCTCCCTCGGGGGTAGTGGCTACACCTTC.

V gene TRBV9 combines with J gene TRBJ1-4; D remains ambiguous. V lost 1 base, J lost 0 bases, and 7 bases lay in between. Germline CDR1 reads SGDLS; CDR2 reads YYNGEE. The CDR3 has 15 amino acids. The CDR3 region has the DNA TGTGCCAGCAGCGTAATGGCAGCAACTAATGAAAAACTGTTTTTT. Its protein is CASSVMAATNEKLFF.

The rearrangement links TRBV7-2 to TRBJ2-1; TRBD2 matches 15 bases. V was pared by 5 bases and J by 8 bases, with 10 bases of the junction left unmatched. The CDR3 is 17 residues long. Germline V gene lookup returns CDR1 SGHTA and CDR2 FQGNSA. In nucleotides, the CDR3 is TGTGCCAGCAGCCCGGCTGGACTAGCGGGGGGGCCCTATGAGCAGTTCTTC. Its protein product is CASSPAGLAGGPYEQFF.

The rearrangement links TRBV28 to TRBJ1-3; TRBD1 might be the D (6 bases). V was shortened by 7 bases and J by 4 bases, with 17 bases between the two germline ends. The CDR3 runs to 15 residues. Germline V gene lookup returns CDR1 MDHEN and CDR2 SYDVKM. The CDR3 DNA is TGTGCCAGCACCCCTAGGGGGATGCTCGGAAACACCATATATTTT. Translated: CASTPRGMLGNTIYF.

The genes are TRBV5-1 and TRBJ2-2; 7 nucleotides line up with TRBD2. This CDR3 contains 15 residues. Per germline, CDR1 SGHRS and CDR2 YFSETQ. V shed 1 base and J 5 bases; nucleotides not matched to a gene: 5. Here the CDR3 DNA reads TGCGCCAGCAGCTTGTTAGCGGGTGTTACCGGGGAGCTGTTTTTT. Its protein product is CASSLLAGVTGELFF.

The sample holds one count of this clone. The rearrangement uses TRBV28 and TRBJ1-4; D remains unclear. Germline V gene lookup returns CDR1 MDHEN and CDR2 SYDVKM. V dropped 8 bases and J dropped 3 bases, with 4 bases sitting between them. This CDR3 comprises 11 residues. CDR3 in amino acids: CASFANEKLFF. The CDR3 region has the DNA TGTGCCAGCTTCGCTAATGAAAAACTGTTTTTT. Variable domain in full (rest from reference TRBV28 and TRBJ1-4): DVKVTQSSRYLVKRTGEKVFLECVQDMDHENMFWYRQDPGLGLRLIYFSYDVKMKEKGDIPEGYSVSREKKERFSLILESASTNQTSMYLCASFANEKLFFGSGTQLSVL.

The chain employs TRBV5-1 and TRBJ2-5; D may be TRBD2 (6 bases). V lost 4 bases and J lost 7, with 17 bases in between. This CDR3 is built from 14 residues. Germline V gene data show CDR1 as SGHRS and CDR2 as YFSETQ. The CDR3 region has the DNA TGCGCCAGCAGCCCCTCGACTAGTTTAGGGACCCAGTACTTC. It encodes CASSPSTSLGTQYF.

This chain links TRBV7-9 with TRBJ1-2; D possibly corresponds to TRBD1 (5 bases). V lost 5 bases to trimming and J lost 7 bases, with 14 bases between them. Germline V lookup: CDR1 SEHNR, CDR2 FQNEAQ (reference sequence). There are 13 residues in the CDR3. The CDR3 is CASSPDSIGGYTF. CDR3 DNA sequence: TGTGCCAGCAGCCCCGACAGTATAGGTGGCTACACCTTC.

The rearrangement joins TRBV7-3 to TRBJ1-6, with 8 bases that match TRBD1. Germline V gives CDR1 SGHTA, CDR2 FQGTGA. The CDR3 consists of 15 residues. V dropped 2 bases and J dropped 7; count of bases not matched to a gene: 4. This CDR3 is CASSLRQGTNSPLHF. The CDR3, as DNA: TGTGCCAGCAGCTTACGACAGGGGACAAATTCACCCCTCCACTTT. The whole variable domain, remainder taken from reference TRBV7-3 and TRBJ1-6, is GAGVSQTPSNKVTEKGKYVELRCDPISGHTALYWYRQSLGQGPEFLIYFQGTGAADDSGLPNDRFFAVRPEGSVSTLKIQRTERGDSAVYLCASSLRQGTNSPLHFGNGTRLTVT.

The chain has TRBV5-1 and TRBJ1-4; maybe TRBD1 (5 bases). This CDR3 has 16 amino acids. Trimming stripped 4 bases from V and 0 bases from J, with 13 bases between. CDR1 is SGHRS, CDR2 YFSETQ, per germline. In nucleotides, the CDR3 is TGCGCCAGCAGCCGTGTTGGAGGGGCAACTAATGAAAAACTGTTTTTT. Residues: CASSRVGGATNEKLFF.